Below are 9 T cell receptor beta chains sequenced from a single sample in a study of shared clonotypes between healthy human individuals. Sequenced by immunoSEQ multiplex PCR; TCRdb stores in-frame clones only, minus some. The sample lists hundreds of thousands of clones; roughly 96% were seen once. Sequencing was done on a sample of memory CD8+ T cells sorted from blood. The subset denotes: CD45RO+ cells pooled with CCR7-negative TemRA cells. The origin of the receptors is a man aged 25 to 45 in good health.

This chain connects TRBV28 to TRBJ2-4, with D uncertain. The CDR3 contains 12 residues. Trimming removed 0 bases from V and 5 bases from J, with 2 bases in between. CDR1 and CDR2 from the germline V gene are MDHEN and SYDVKM. The CDR3 reads CASSLWENIQYF. The DNA for the CDR3 is TGTGCCAGCAGTTTATGGGAAAACATTCAGTACTTC.

The V gene is TRBV6-5, the J gene TRBJ1-2; D ambiguous. V lost 2 bases to trimming and J lost 1 base, with 14 bases between them. Germline CDR1 is MNHEY and CDR2 is SVGAGI. CDR3 length: 16 amino acids. CDR3 sequence reads: CASSYAYTYNNYGYTF. The DNA for the CDR3 is TGTGCCAGCAGTTACGCCTACACTTATAATAACTATGGCTACACCTTC.

CDR3 amino acids: CASRRQGGLETQYF. The CDR3 nucleotides read TGTGCCAGCAGGCGACAGGGAGGTTTGGAGACCCAGTACTTC. The V gene is TRBV7-6, the J gene TRBJ2-5, with D possibly TRBD1 on 7 matching bases. V was pared by 6 bases and J by 5 bases, with 16 bases between. Germline CDR1 is SGHVS and CDR2 is FNYEAQ. The CDR3 sequence is 14 residues long.

Remarks on this clone: Other DNA variants within this sample encode the same CDR3. The rearrangement joins TRBV10-3 to TRBJ2-7; unclear D gene. Germline assignment: CDR1 ENHRY and CDR2 SYGVKD. V was shortened by 2 bases and J by 3 bases, with 2 bases between the two germline ends. There are 11 residues in the CDR3. The CDR3 loop reads CAISEGYEQYF. The CDR3 DNA reads TGTGCCATCAGTGAGGGCTACGAGCAGTACTTC.

This clone has a single count. The CDR3 sequence: CASSSGNNNEQFF. CDR3 sequence (DNA): TGTGCCAGTAGTAGCGGGAATAACAATGAGCAGTTCTTC. The chain carries TRBV19 and TRBJ2-1, with TRBD2 as a possible D gene (6 bases). CDR1 and CDR2 (germline): LNHDA, SQIVND (reference sequence). Trimming left V 4 bases short and J 5 bases short, with 9 bases between. CDR3 length: 13 residues.

This chain joins TRBV30 and TRBJ1-4; D is unresolved. CDR3 size: 12 residues. The V end lost 3 bases, the J end lost 6 bases, and 8 bases lay between the germline ends. In germline, CDR1 is GTSNPN, CDR2 SVGIG (reference sequence). The CDR3 region is CAWRPPYEKLFF. CDR3 DNA sequence: TGTGCCTGGAGACCACCTTATGAAAAACTGTTTTTT.

The CDR3 DNA is TGTGCCAGCAGCCGACTAGCGGAGATTACAGATACGCAGTATTTT. Amino acids: CASSRLAEITDTQYF. The chain is built from TRBV2 and TRBJ2-3; TRBD2 aligns across 9 bases. The CDR3 length is 15 residues. J lost 3 bases, V lost 6 bases, and 7 bases had no gene match. The germline V gene has CDR1 SNHLY and CDR2 FYNNEI.

The chain combines TRBV11-1 with TRBJ2-2; D gene uncertain. V shed 3 bases and J shed 0 bases, with 2 bases lying between them. CDR3 size: 13 residues. CDR1 and CDR2 from the germline V gene are SGHAT and FQDESV (reference sequence). CDR3 region: CASSFTNTGELFF. The CDR3 DNA reads TGTGCCAGCAGCTTCACGAACACCGGGGAGCTGTTTTTT. Filled out from reference TRBV11-1 and TRBJ2-2, the complete variable domain reads EAEVAQSPRYKITEKSQAVAFWCDPISGHATLYWYRQILGQGPELLVQFQDESVVDDSQLPKDRFSAERLKGVDSTLKIQPAELGDSAMYLCASSFTNTGELFFGEGSRLTVL.

V usage is TRBV10-3 and J usage is TRBJ2-2, with 12 bases identical to TRBD2. The CDR3 contains 14 residues. The V gene end was trimmed by 4 bases and the J gene end by 6 bases; junction bases not matched to a gene: 0. Germline V gene sequence: CDR1 ENHRY, CDR2 SYGVKD. Here the CDR3 reads CAISGLAGAGELFF. CDR3 DNA sequence: TGTGCCATCAGTGGACTAGCGGGAGCCGGGGAGCTGTTTTTT.